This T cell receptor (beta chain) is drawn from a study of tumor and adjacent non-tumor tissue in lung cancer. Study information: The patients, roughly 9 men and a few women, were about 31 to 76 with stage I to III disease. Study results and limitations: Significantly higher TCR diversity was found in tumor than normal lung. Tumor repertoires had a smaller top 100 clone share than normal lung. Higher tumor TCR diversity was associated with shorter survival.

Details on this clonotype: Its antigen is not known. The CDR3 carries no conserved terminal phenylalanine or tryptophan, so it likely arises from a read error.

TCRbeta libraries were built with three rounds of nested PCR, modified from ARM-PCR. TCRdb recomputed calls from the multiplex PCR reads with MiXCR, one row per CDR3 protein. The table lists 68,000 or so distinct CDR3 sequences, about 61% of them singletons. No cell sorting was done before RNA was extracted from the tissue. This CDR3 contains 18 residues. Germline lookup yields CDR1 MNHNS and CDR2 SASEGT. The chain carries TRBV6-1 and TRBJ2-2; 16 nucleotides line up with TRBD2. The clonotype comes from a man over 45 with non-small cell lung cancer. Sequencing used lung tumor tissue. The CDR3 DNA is TGTGCCACCAGTGGGACTAGCGGGAGGGCCGGGCACACCGGGGAGCTGTTTTTA. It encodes CATSGTSGRAGHTGELFL.